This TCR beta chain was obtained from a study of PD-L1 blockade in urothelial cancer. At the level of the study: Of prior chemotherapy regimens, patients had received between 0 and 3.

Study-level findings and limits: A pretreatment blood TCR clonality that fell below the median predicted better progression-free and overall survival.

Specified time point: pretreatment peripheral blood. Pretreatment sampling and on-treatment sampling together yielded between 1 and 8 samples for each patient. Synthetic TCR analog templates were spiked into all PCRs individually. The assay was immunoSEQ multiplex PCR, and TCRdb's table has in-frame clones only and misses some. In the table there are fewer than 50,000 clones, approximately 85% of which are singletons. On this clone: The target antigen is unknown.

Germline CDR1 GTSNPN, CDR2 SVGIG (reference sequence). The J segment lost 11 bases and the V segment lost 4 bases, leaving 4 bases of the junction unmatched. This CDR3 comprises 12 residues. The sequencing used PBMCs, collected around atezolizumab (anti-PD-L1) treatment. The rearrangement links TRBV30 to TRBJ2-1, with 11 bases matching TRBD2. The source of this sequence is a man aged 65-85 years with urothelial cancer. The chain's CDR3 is CAWKLAGGKQFF. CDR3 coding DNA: TGTGCCTGGAAGCTAGCGGGGGGAAAGCAGTTCTTC.